Detailed here is one T cell receptor (beta chain). Enrollment of patients from Seattle took place during active infection, with longitudinal follow-up. This specimen belongs to a study of blood T cell repertoires in COVID-19. Per the original methods: Amplification with reference gene primers provided the estimates of nucleated cell counts. Libraries were prepared by immunoSEQ multiplex PCR; TCRdb keeps only in-frame clonotypes and omits some of them. V, J and clone size are those of that table, while D and trimming were read from the DNA. The sample consists of over 60,000 clones, about 90% of them appearing once. The length of the CDR3 is 15 residues. Germline V gene lookup returns CDR1 MGHRA and CDR2 YSYEKL. V lost 4 bases, J lost 4 bases, and 14 bases lay in between.

V gene TRBV4-1 combines with J gene TRBJ1-5; no clear D. Sequenced material: peripheral blood. This clonotype was obtained from a man aged 50-59 years with COVID-19, enrolled during active disease. The CDR3 loop is CASSRSPGGNQPQHF. In DNA, the CDR3 is TGCGCCAGCAGCCGAAGCCCCGGCGGGAATCAGCCCCAGCATTTT.